This T cell receptor (beta chain) was observed in a study of blood T cell repertoires in COVID-19. Germline-derived CDR1 and CDR2 are SNHLY and FYNNEI. Trimming took off 6 bases at V and 0 bases at J, with 3 bases between the two ends. CDR3 length: 11 amino acids. The data were produced by immunoSEQ multiplex PCR, yet TCRdb's version contains in-frame clones alone and is incomplete. This sample has approximately 150,000 clones, with 80% to 90% found just once. Sequenced input: peripheral blood. The TCR comes from a woman aged 55-69 years with active COVID-19. This chain links TRBV2 with TRBJ2-7; D unresolved. The DNA of the CDR3 is TGTGCCAGCAGCTTCTCCTACGAGCAGTACTTC. Encoded protein: CASSFSYEQYF.